Following are 25 T cell receptor beta chains from one sample sequenced in a study of Ad26.COV2.S vaccination and SARS-CoV-2 variants. Indicated treatment: about 20 received Ad26.COV2.S at low or high dose, single or two shots; a few received placebo; per-sample allocation not given. Each sample was drawn 63 days after the first injection (of vaccine or placebo). Data came from immunoSEQ multiplex PCR; TCRdb stores just in-frame clones and leaves some out. The data show 400,000 to 500,000 clones, 85% to 90% seen once. The specimen was peripheral blood, collected in a trial of Ad26.COV2.S vaccine versus placebo. The receptors come from a person aged 18-60 years who received the Ad26.COV2.S COVID-19 vaccine or a placebo.

The chain joins TRBV6-5 to TRBJ1-2, with TRBD1 as a possible D gene (5 bases). CDR1 is MNHEY, CDR2 SVGAGI, per germline. There are 13 residues in the CDR3. Trimming shortened V by 2 bases and J by 9 bases, and 13 bases separated the two germline ends. CDR3 region: CASSYGPGRRYTF. The DNA for the CDR3 is TGTGCCAGCAGTTACGGACCAGGGAGGCGCTACACCTTC.

The chain couples TRBV11-1 to TRBJ2-7, with 8 bases fitting TRBD1. With 7 bases clipped from V and 6 bases from J, the junction kept 14 bases outside the gene matches. The CDR3 covers 15 residues. CDR1 is SGHAT, CDR2 FQDESV, per germline (reference sequence). CDR3 in DNA: TGTGCCAGCACCTACTCTCGGGACAGGTACCGCGAGCAGTACTTC. Protein: CASTYSRDRYREQYF.

This clone has just one count. The rearrangement joins TRBV5-6 to TRBJ1-5; TRBD1 is a possible D gene (5 bases). The germline CDR1 and CDR2 sequences are SGHDT and YYEEEE. The V end was cut by 3 bases, the J end by 0 bases, with 22 bases between. The CDR3 spans 19 residues. The CDR3 DNA sequence: TGTGCCAGCAGCTCAGCACACGGGAGCGGGGCCCGTAGCAATCAGCCCCAGCATTTT. Translated: CASSSAHGSGARSNQPQHF.

The rearrangement uses TRBV7-9 and TRBJ2-3, with a tentative D call TRBD1 (5 bases). V gave up 1 base and J gave up 4 bases, with 12 bases separating them. Germline-derived CDR1 and CDR2 are SEHNR and FQNEAQ (reference sequence). This CDR3 spans 15 amino acids. In nucleotides, the CDR3 is TGTGCCAGCAGCTTAGGGACATATCCCCCAGATACGCAGTATTTT. Protein product: CASSLGTYPPDTQYF.

The chain employs TRBV20-1 and TRBJ1-1; no clear D gene. V was pared by 3 bases and J by 8 bases, with 13 bases between. The germline V gene encodes CDR1 DFQATT and CDR2 SNEGSKA (reference sequence). The CDR3 contains 12 residues. In nucleotides, the CDR3 is TGCAGTGCTAGTCTGAGGACTCCCGAAGCTTTCTTT. Encoded protein: CSASLRTPEAFF.

The table lists this clone with a count of one. Other DNA sequences in this sample translate to the same CDR3. The chain employs TRBV7-2 and TRBJ2-2, with D unresolved. The CDR3 sequence is 14 residues long. CDR1 SGHTA and CDR2 FQGNSA come from the germline V gene. Trimming took 6 bases from V and 2 from J, leaving 10 bases between them. CDR3: CASSSAINTGELFF. The CDR3 DNA sequence: TGTGCCAGCAGTTCAGCCATTAACACCGGGGAGCTGTTTTTT. The full variable domain, completed using reference TRBV7-2 and TRBJ2-2, is GAGVSQSPSNKVTEKGKDVELRCDPISGHTALYWYRQSLGQGLEFLIYFQGNSAPDKSGLPSDRFSAERTGGSVSTLTIQRTQQEDSAVYLCASSSAINTGELFFGEGSRLTVL.

This rearrangement joins TRBV12-5 to TRBJ1-1, with D hard to call. The CDR3 consists of 15 residues. Trimming took 5 bases from V and 0 from J, leaving 13 bases between them. Germline-derived CDR1 and CDR2 are LGHNT and FRNRAP. The CDR3 bases are TGTGCTAGTGGTCTCCCGGGCCTCATGAACACTGAAGCTTTCTTT. Translated, it gives CASGLPGLMNTEAFF.

The chain combines TRBV15 with TRBJ2-2, with 8 bases matching TRBD1. CDR1 and CDR2 (germline): LNHNV, YYDKDF (reference sequence). The CDR3 has 15 residues. With 6 bases clipped from V and 2 bases from J, the junction kept 5 bases outside the gene matches. CDR3 residues: CATRQTGENTGELFF. DNA of the CDR3: TGTGCCACCAGGCAGACAGGGGAAAACACCGGGGAGCTGTTTTTT.

The V call is TRBV5-6, the J call TRBJ2-3, with D hard to call. Germline V gene sequence: CDR1 SGHDT, CDR2 YYEEEE. The CDR3 has 14 amino acids. Trimming removed 4 bases from V and 2 bases from J, with 11 bases in between. The CDR3 is CASSLVGSTDTQYF. The CDR3 DNA follows: TGTGCCAGCAGCCTAGTGGGGTCCACAGATACGCAGTATTTT.

The chain has TRBV7-9 and TRBJ1-5; D unresolved. This CDR3 contains 14 residues. V lost 5 bases and J 6 bases, leaving 14 bases between the germline ends. Germline V gene lookup returns CDR1 SEHNR and CDR2 FQNEAQ (reference sequence). CDR3 coding DNA: TGTGCCAGCAGCCCCTCGGGAGCAGGTCAGCCCCAGCATTTT. Amino acid sequence: CASSPSGAGQPQHF.

This CDR3 reads CASSPSWVRNTEAFF. CDR3 in DNA: TGCGCCAGCAGCCCCAGTTGGGTCAGGAATACTGAAGCTTTCTTT. J is TRBJ1-1 and V is TRBV5-1; D uncertain. Looked up from germline, CDR1 is SGHRS and CDR2 is YFSETQ. The CDR3 loop spans 15 amino acids. The V and J ends lost 4 bases and 5 bases respectively, with 18 bases between them.

The DNA of the CDR3 is TGTGCCAGCAGCTTGGGGAGGAATAACTATGGCTACACCTTC. This translates into CASSLGRNNYGYTF. V and J are TRBV7-9 and TRBJ1-2; no reliable D call. CDR3 length: 14 amino acids. Germline CDR1 SEHNR, CDR2 FQNEAQ (reference sequence). Deletions cut 3 bases from V and 1 base from J, with 9 bases between.

The gene calls are TRBV5-4 and TRBJ2-3; D might be TRBD2 (6 bases). CDR1 and CDR2 from the germline V gene are SGHNT and YYREEE (reference sequence). Trimming left V 4 bases short and J 4 bases short, with 16 bases between. There are 15 residues in the CDR3. The CDR3 loop reads CASSPSRLVPDTQYF. In nucleotides, the CDR3 is TGTGCCAGCAGCCCTTCCCGACTAGTCCCAGATACGCAGTATTTT.

V is TRBV29-1 and J is TRBJ2-7; D remains unclear. The CDR3 totals 12 residues. Trimming left V 4 bases short and J 5 bases short, with 12 bases between. Germline CDR1 SQVTM, CDR2 ANQGSEA. CDR3 coding DNA: TGCAGCGTTGTGGGCGGTCCCGACGAGCAGTACTTC. This codes for CSVVGGPDEQYF.

This clone was found a few times. The V and J genes are TRBV7-3 and TRBJ1-1; 9 nucleotides match TRBD1. V was pared by 0 bases and J by 1 base, with 9 bases of the junction left unmatched. Germline V gene lookup returns CDR1 SGHTA and CDR2 FQGTGA. The CDR3 spans 18 residues. CDR3 sequence: CASSLTPGQGIANTEAFF. The CDR3 DNA is TGTGCCAGCAGCTTAACCCCGGGACAGGGCATAGCGAACACTGAAGCTTTCTTT.

The V gene is TRBV4-2, the J gene TRBJ2-3; D tentatively fits TRBD1 or TRBD2 (5 bases each). The CDR3 has 15 amino acids. The germline gives CDR1 LGHNA, CDR2 YNFKEQ. The germline V and J ends were trimmed by 4 bases and 6 bases, with 17 bases remaining between them. CDR3 region: CASSRGTRVGDTQYF. In DNA, the CDR3 is TGTGCCAGCAGCCGGGGGACCAGGGTCGGTGATACGCAGTATTTT.

The chain combines TRBV27 with TRBJ1-2, with 9 bases identical to TRBD1. Unmatched junction bases numbered 12, after V lost 6 bases and J lost 4 bases. The CDR3 sequence is 16 residues long. CDR1 and CDR2 from the germline V gene are MNHEY and SMNVEV (reference sequence). This chain's CDR3 is CASRRNLQGAGYGYTF. The CDR3 DNA sequence: TGTGCCAGCAGACGTAATCTACAGGGGGCAGGCTATGGCTACACCTTC.

The chain has TRBV7-8 and TRBJ2-3, with D perhaps matching TRBD1 (6 bases). Trimming stripped 6 bases from V and 5 bases from J, with 18 bases between. This CDR3 has 15 amino acids. CDR1 and CDR2 from the germline V gene are SGHVS and FQNEAQ. This CDR3 reads CASSFNRVGRDTQYF. The DNA for the CDR3 is TGTGCCAGCAGTTTCAACAGGGTTGGGAGAGATACGCAGTATTTT.

This clone was counted once. The chain is built from TRBV7-2 and TRBJ1-4; TRBD1 agrees at 8 bases. This CDR3 has 17 amino acids. Germline V CDR1 and CDR2: SGHTA, FQGNSA. The J segment lost 8 bases and the V segment lost 5 bases, leaving 16 bases of the junction unmatched. CDR3 bases: TGTGCCAGCAGCCGCCCAAGGACAGGGTCCGAAGGCGAAAAACTGTTTTTT. It specifies CASSRPRTGSEGEKLFF.

V gene TRBV7-3 combines with J gene TRBJ1-2, with D uncertain. CDR1 and CDR2 from the germline V gene are SGHTA and FQGTGA. The CDR3 has 13 residues. V lost 1 base and J lost 6, with 9 bases in between. DNA of the CDR3: TGTGCCAGCAGCTTAAATTACGGAAATGGCTACACCTTC. It codes for CASSLNYGNGYTF.

This clone was recorded once. The chain combines TRBV4-3 with TRBJ2-1; 8 bases match TRBD2. The V and J ends lost 4 bases and 2 bases, in that order; junction bases with no gene match: 10. The germline V gene encodes CDR1 LGHNA and CDR2 YSLEER. The CDR3 runs 17 residues. CDR3 DNA: TGCGCCAGCAGCCGTGGGGGGGGACTAGGGACCTACAATGAGCAGTTCTTC. Its protein product is CASSRGGGLGTYNEQFF.

The J gene is TRBJ1-5, the V gene TRBV6-2 or TRBV6-3, with 7 bases lining up with TRBD1. This CDR3 has 15 residues. Trimming cost V 5 bases and J 1 base; bases outside gene matches: 5. Looked up from germline, CDR1 is MNHEY and CDR2 is SVGEGT. CDR3 residues: CASSDRVGSNQPQHF. In DNA form, the CDR3 reads TGTGCCAGCAGTGACAGGGTGGGCAGCAATCAGCCCCAGCATTTT.

The chain is built from TRBV15 and TRBJ2-2, with D perhaps matching TRBD2 (6 bases). This CDR3 is built from 14 residues. Trimming stripped 6 bases from V and 2 bases from J, with 10 bases between. CDR1 and CDR2 (germline): LNHNV, YYDKDF (reference sequence). CDR3 coding DNA: TGTGCCACCAGTTTAGCGGCTAACACCGGGGAGCTGTTTTTT. Amino acids: CATSLAANTGELFF.

The chain couples TRBV11-3 to TRBJ2-5; TRBD1 agrees at 8 bases. Unmatched junction bases numbered 15, after V lost 3 bases and J lost 9 bases. There are 16 residues in the CDR3. The germline V gene has CDR1 SGHNT and CDR2 YENEEA. CDR3 sequence: CASSFSGTGSPGAQYF. In DNA, the CDR3 is TGTGCCAGCAGCTTTTCCGGGACAGGCTCCCCAGGGGCCCAGTACTTC.

The V call is TRBV4-1, the J call TRBJ1-4; the D is unclear. The ends were cut back, 3 bases at V and 0 bases at J, with 17 bases in the middle. The CDR3 sequence is 18 residues long. Germline V lookup: CDR1 MGHRA, CDR2 YSYEKL. CDR3 loop: CASSHSARGVATNEKLFF. The CDR3 DNA reads TGCGCCAGCAGCCACTCCGCACGGGGTGTGGCAACTAATGAAAAACTGTTTTTT.